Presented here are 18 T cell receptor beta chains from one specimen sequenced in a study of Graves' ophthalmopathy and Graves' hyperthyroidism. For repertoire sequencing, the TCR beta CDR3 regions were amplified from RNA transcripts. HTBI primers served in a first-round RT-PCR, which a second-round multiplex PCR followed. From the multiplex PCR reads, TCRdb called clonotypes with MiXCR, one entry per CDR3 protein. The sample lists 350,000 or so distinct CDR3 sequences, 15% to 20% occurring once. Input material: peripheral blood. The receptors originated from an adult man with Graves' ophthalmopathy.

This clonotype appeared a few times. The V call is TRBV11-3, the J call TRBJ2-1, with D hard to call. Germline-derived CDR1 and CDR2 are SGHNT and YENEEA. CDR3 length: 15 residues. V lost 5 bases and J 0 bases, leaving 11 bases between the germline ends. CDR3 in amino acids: CASSPRLGSYNEQFF. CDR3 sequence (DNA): TGTGCCAGCAGCCCGCGCTTGGGCTCCTACAATGAGCAGTTCTTC.

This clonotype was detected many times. The CDR3 nucleotides are TGTGCCAGCAGTGAATTGTACTCTGGGGCCAACGTCCTGACTTTC. It yields the protein CASSELYSGANVLTF. The chain links TRBV25-1 to TRBJ2-6; D remains unclear. The V gene's germline CDR1 is MGHDK and CDR2 SYGVNS. This CDR3 has 15 amino acids. Trimming shortened V by 1 base and J by 0 bases, and 4 bases separated the two germline ends.

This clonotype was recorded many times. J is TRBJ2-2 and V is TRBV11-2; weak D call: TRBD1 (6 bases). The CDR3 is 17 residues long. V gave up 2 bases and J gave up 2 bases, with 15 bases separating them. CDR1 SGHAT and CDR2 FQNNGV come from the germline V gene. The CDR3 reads CASSLIYRTANTGELFF. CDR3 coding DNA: TGTGCCAGCAGCTTAATTTATAGGACAGCTAACACCGGGGAGCTGTTTTTT. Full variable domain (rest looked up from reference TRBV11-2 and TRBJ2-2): EAGVAQSPRYKIIEKRQSVAFWCNPISGHATLYWYQQILGQGPKLLIQFQNNGVVDDSQLPKDRFSAERLKGVDSTLKIQPAKLEDSAVYLCASSLIYRTANTGELFFGEGSRLTVL.

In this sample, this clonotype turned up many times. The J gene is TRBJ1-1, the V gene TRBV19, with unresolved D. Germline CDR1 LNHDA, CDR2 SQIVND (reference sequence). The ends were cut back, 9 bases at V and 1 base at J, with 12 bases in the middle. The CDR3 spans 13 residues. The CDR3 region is CASGTYPNTEAFF. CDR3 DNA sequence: TGTGCCAGCGGAACCTATCCGAACACTGAAGCTTTCTTT.

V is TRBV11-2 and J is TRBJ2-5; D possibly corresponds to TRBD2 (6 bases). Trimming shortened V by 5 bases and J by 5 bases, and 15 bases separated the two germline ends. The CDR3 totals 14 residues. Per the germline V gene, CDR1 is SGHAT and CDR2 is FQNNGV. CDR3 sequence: CASSRDGGRETQYF. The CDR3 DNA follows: TGTGCCAGCAGCCGGGACGGGGGTCGGGAGACCCAGTACTTC.

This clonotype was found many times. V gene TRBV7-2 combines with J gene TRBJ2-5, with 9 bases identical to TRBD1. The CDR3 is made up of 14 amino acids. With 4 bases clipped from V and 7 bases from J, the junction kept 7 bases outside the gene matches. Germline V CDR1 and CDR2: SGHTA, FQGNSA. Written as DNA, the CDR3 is TGTGCCAGCAGCTCGACAGGGGGGCCCGGGACCCAGTACTTC. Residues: CASSSTGGPGTQYF. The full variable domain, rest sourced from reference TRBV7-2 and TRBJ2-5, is GAGVSQSPSNKVTEKGKDVELRCDPISGHTALYWYRQSLGQGLEFLIYFQGNSAPDKSGLPSDRFSAERTGGSVSTLTIQRTQQEDSAVYLCASSSTGGPGTQYFGPGTRLLVL.

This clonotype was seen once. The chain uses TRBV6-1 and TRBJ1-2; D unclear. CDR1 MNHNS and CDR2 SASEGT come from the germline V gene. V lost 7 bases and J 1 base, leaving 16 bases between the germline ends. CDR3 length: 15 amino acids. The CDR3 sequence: CASIKKSASNYGYTF. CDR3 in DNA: TGTGCCAGCATCAAGAAGTCCGCGAGTAACTATGGCTACACCTTC.

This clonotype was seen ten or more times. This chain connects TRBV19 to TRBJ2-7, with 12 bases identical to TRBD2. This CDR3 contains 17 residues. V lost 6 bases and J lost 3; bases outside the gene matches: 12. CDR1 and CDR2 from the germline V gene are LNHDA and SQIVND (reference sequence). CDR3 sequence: CASSPTWTSGMFYEQYF. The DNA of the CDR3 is TGTGCCAGTAGCCCGACTTGGACTAGCGGGATGTTCTACGAGCAGTACTTC.

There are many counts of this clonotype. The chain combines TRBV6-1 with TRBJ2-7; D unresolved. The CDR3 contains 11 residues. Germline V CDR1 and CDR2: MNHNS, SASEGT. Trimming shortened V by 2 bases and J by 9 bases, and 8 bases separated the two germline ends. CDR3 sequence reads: CASSEIQLQYF. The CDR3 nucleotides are TGTGCCAGCAGTGAAATTCAGCTGCAGTACTTC.

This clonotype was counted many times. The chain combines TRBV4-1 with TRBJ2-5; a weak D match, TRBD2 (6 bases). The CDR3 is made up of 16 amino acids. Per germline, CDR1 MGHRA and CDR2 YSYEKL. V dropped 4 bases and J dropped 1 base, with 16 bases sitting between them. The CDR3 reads CASSLTAETSQETQYF. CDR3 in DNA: TGCGCCAGCAGCCTCACCGCCGAGACTAGCCAAGAGACCCAGTACTTC.

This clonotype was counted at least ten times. The CDR3 sequence: CASSPGTGKAEAFF. In DNA, the CDR3 is TGTGCCAGCTCGCCCGGGACAGGGAAAGCGGAAGCTTTCTTT. This sequence joins TRBV18 and TRBJ1-1; 9 bases line up with TRBD1. V was pared by 6 bases and J by 8 bases, with 10 bases of the junction left unmatched. In germline, CDR1 is KGHSH, CDR2 LQKENI. This CDR3 is 14 amino acids long.

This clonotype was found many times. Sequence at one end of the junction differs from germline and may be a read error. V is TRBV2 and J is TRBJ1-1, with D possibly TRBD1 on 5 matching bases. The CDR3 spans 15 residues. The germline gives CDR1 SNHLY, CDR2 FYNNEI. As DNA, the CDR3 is TGTGCCAGCAGTGAAGCGCTTCAGGGTGGCACTGAAGCTCTCTTT. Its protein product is CASSEALQGGTEALF. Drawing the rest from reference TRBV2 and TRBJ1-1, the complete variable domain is EPEVTQTPSHQVTQMGQEVILRCVPISNHLYFYWYRQILGQKVEFLVSFYNNEISEKSEIFDDQFSVERPDGSNFTLKIRSTKLEDSAMYFCASSEALQGGTEALFGQGTRLTVV.

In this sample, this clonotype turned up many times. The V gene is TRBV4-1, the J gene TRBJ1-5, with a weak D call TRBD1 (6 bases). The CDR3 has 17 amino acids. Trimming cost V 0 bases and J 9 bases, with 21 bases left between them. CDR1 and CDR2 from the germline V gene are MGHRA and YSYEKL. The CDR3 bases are TGCGCCAGCAGCCAAGAAGGGAGCAGGGGTGGGGTAGGGCCCCAGCATTTT. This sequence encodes CASSQEGSRGGVGPQHF.

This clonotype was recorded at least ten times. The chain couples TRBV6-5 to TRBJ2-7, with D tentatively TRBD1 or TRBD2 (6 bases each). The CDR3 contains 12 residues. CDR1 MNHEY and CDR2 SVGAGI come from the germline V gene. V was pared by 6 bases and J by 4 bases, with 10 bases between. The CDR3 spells CASRGGTYEQYF. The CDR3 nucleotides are TGTGCCAGCAGAGGGGGGACTTACGAGCAGTACTTC.

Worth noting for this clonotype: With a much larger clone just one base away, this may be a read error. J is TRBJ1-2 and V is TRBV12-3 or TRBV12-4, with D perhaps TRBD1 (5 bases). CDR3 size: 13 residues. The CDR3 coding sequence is TGTGCCAGCAGCTGGGGCACCAACTATGGCCACACCTTC. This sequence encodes CASSWGTNYGHTF.

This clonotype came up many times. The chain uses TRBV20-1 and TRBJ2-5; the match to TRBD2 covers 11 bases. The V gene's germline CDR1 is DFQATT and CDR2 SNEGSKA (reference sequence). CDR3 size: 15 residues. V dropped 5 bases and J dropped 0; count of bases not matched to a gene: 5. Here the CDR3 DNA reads TGCAGTGCTCCGCGACTAGCGGGAAACCAAGAGACCCAGTACTTC. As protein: CSAPRLAGNQETQYF.

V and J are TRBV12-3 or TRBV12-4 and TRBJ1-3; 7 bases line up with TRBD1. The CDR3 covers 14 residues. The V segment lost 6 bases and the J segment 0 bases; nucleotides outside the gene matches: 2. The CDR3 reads CASRGTASGNTIYF. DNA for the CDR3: TGTGCCAGCAGAGGGACAGCCTCTGGAAACACCATATATTTT.

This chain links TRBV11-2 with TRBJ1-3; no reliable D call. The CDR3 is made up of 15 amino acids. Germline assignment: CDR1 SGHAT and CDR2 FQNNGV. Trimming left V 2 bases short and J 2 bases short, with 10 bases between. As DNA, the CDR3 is TGTGCCAGCAGCTTACCCCAGGCCGCTGGAAACACCATATATTTT. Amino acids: CASSLPQAAGNTIYF.